One T cell receptor beta chain is described in this entry. The data were produced by immunoSEQ multiplex PCR, yet TCRdb's version contains in-frame clones alone and is incomplete. The sample lists about 240,000 clones, around 85% seen once, with 1% to 1.5% in the top ten. The data were taken from a study of cytomegalovirus exposure and HLA in healthy donors. Germline V gene lookup returns CDR1 WNHNN and CDR2 SYGVQD (reference sequence). The CDR3 consists of 15 residues. Trimming cost V 3 bases and J 8 bases; bases outside gene matches: 10. The sequenced sample consisted of PBMCs. The chain couples TRBV10-1 to TRBJ2-3, with TRBD1 matching over 8 bases. This receptor was taken from a woman in her 30s in good health and CMV-seropositive. The CDR3 here is CASSDLGQGDGTQYF. CDR3 nucleotides: TGCGCCAGCAGTGACCTCGGACAGGGTGATGGTACGCAGTATTTT.